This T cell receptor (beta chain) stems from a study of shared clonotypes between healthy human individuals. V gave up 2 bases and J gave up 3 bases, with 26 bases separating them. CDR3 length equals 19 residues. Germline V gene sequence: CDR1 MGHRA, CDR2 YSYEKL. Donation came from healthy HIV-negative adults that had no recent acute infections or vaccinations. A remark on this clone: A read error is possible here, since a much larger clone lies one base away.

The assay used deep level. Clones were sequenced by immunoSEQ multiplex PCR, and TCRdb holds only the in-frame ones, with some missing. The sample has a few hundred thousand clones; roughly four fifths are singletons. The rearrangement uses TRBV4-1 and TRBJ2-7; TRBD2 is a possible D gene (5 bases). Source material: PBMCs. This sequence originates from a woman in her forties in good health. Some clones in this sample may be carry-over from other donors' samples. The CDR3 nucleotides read TGCGCCAGCAGCCAATGGTGGTGGACTTCGGTTTCCGCCGACTACGAGCAGTACTTC. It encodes CASSQWWWTSVSADYEQYF.